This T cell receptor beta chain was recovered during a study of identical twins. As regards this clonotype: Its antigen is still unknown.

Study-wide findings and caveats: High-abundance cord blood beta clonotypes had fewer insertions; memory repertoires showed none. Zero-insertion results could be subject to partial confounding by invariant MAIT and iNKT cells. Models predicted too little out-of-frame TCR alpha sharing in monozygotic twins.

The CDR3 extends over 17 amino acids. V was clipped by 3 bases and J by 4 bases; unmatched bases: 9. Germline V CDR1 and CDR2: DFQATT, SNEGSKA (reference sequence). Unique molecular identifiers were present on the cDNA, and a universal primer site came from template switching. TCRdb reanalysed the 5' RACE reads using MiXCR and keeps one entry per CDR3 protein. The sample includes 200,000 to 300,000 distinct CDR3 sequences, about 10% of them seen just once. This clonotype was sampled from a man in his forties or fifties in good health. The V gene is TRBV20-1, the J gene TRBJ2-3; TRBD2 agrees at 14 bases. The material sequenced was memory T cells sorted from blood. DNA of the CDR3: TGCAGTGCTAGCGCCGAGGGACTAGCGGGAGCGGCAGATACGCAGTATTTT. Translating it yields CSASAEGLAGAADTQYF.